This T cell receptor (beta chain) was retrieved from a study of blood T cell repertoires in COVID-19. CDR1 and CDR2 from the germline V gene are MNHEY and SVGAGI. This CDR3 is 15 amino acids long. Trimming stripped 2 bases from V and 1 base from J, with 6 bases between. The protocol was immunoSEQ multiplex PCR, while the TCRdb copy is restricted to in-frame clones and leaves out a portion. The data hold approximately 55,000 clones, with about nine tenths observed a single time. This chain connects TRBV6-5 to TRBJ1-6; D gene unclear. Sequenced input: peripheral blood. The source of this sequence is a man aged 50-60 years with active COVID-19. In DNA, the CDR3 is TGTGCCAGCAGTTACGTCAGTTCCTATAATTCACCCCTCCACTTT. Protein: CASSYVSSYNSPLHF.